Each of the 5 T cell receptor beta chains below was sequenced from the same sample in a study of cytotoxic CD8 clonotypes in ibrutinib-treated CLL. This table comes from immunoSEQ multiplex PCR, and its TCRdb copy is limited to in-frame clones, with some not included. The table has approximately 26,000 clones, 85% seen once. The sequencing here drew on PBMCs, taken after 24 months of ibrutinib treatment. These TCRs come from a human donor with chronic lymphocytic leukemia.

The chain recombines TRBV5-1 with TRBJ2-4; TRBD2 might be the D (6 bases). The germline CDR1 and CDR2 sequences are SGHRS and YFSETQ. This CDR3 has 14 amino acids. V shed 2 bases and J shed 8 bases, with 14 bases lying between them. CDR3 protein: CASSLTGLFDIQYF. The CDR3 nucleotides read TGCGCCAGCAGCTTAACGGGACTCTTTGACATTCAGTACTTC.

The V and J genes are TRBV5-1 and TRBJ2-1; 7 nucleotides align to TRBD2. Germline V gene data show CDR1 as SGHRS and CDR2 as YFSETQ. This CDR3 has 15 residues. V lost 4 bases, J lost 9 bases, and 13 bases stayed unmatched. CDR3 DNA: TGCGCCAGCAGCCCCCTTGGCGGTGGGGGGGTTGAGCAGTTCTTC. Amino acids: CASSPLGGGGVEQFF.

The genes are TRBV7-9 and TRBJ1-1, with a possible D match to TRBD1 (6 bases). The CDR3 is 15 amino acids. Germline-derived CDR1 and CDR2 are SEHNR and FQNEAQ (reference sequence). V was pared by 8 bases and J by 4 bases, with 20 bases between. This chain's CDR3 is CASAFGQSGGTEAFF. CDR3 coding DNA: TGTGCCAGCGCCTTTGGACAGTCCGGGGGCACTGAAGCTTTCTTT.

The CDR3: CASSFGLLTETQYF. The DNA of the CDR3 is TGTGCCAGCAGTTTCGGACTCCTTACGGAGACCCAGTACTTC. The chain has TRBV27 and TRBJ2-5, with a possible D match to TRBD2 (5 bases). CDR3 length equals 14 residues. Germline values: CDR1 MNHEY, CDR2 SMNVEV (reference sequence). V was cut by 3 bases and J by 5 bases, with 13 bases left in between.

This clone was seen only a few times. The J gene is TRBJ1-2, the V gene TRBV14; D perhaps matches TRBD1 (6 bases). Trimming removed 0 bases at V and 8 bases at J, with 16 bases between. CDR1 SGHDN and CDR2 FVKESK come from the germline V gene. This CDR3 region has 15 residues. In DNA form, the CDR3 reads TGTGCCAGCAGCCAAGACCCGGACAGTCTGCGGGGCTACACCTTC. This sequence encodes CASSQDPDSLRGYTF.